Following are 6 T cell receptor beta chains from one sample sequenced in a study of blood T cell repertoires in COVID-19. Method: immunoSEQ multiplex PCR; TCRdb's copy keeps in-frame clones and lacks some. The sample contains about 400,000 clones, roughly 88% of which appear only once. Sequencing was performed on PBMCs or T cells enriched from blood (not recorded which). Receptors originate from a woman in her thirties or forties with acute COVID-19.

The J gene is TRBJ1-1, the V gene TRBV6-5; TRBD1 might be the D (5 bases). Germline V gene sequence: CDR1 MNHEY, CDR2 SVGAGI. The CDR3 sequence is 13 residues long. The V end lost 8 bases, the J end lost 5 bases, and 15 bases lay between the germline ends. CDR3 sequence reads: CASGRGPGTEAFF. CDR3 nucleotide sequence: TGTGCCAGCGGGAGGGGTCCTGGTACTGAAGCTTTCTTT.

On this clone itself: This specimen includes other DNA sequences encoding the same CDR3. V gene TRBV12-3 or TRBV12-4 combines with J gene TRBJ1-1; D is ambiguous. This CDR3 has 12 residues. V lost 3 bases to trimming and J lost 4 bases, with 6 bases between them. The CDR3 DNA is TGTGCCAGCAGTTTTCGGGGCACTGAAGCTTTCTTT. It yields the protein CASSFRGTEAFF.

The chain uses TRBV6-1 and TRBJ2-7, with a weak D call TRBD2 (6 bases). Per the germline V gene, CDR1 is MNHNS and CDR2 is SASEGT. There are 13 residues in the CDR3. V dropped 3 bases and J dropped 4 bases, with 10 bases sitting between them. The CDR3 spells CASSEGGWYEQYF. As DNA, the CDR3 is TGTGCCAGCAGTGAGGGGGGTTGGTACGAGCAGTACTTC.

The chain is built from TRBV13 and TRBJ1-3, with D unclear. With 4 bases removed from V and 1 base from J, the gap between germline ends came to 8 bases. CDR1 PRHDT and CDR2 FYEKMQ come from the germline V gene (reference sequence). The CDR3 sequence is 14 residues long. The CDR3 protein is CASSSTYSGNTIYF. The CDR3 bases are TGTGCCAGCAGCTCCACCTATTCTGGAAACACCATATATTTT.

The chain carries TRBV5-1 and TRBJ1-1, with D maybe TRBD1 (5 bases). The V and J ends lost 0 bases and 7 bases respectively, with 7 bases between them. This CDR3 spans 12 amino acids. Germline CDR1 and CDR2: SGHRS and YFSETQ. CDR3 DNA: TGCGCCAGCAGCTTGGCGCAGGGTGAAGCTTTCTTT. Translating it yields CASSLAQGEAFF.

The V and J genes are TRBV11-2 and TRBJ2-7; 8 positions match TRBD2. V was pared by 0 bases and J by 3 bases, with 7 bases of the junction left unmatched. Germline V gene data show CDR1 as SGHAT and CDR2 as FQNNGV. CDR3 size: 16 residues. In DNA, the CDR3 is TGTGCCAGCAGCTTAGATATAAGCGGGGGCGTCTACGAGCAGTACTTC. Protein: CASSLDISGGVYEQYF.